Listed here are 19 T cell receptor beta chains from one sample, sequenced in a study of PD-L1 blockade in urothelial cancer (dated by TCRdb to 2015 to 2018). This specimen's time point label, interpreted: pretreatment peripheral blood. Library generation was performed with the immunoSEQ multiplex PCR assay. TCRdb limited this immuneACCESS table to in-frame rearrangements with V and J called. A share of clones is missing; checked studies link under half to unresolved V genes, and the rest is unexplained. This sample comprises 85,000 to 90,000 clones, about 83% of them detected only once. The ten largest clones add up to approximately 14% of the sample. The sample consisted of PBMCs, taken around atezolizumab (anti-PD-L1) treatment. The receptors derive from a man in his sixties with urothelial cancer.

This clone is a singleton in its sample. The rearrangement links TRBV6-4 to TRBJ2-2; tentative D call: TRBD2 (6 bases). The CDR3 totals 15 residues. The germline gives CDR1 MRHNA, CDR2 SNTAGT. The V end lost 2 bases, the J end lost 5 bases, and 12 bases lay between the germline ends. Here the CDR3 DNA reads TGTGCCAGCAGTGACGGTCATGGACTAACCGGGGAGCTGTTTTTT. Protein sequence: CASSDGHGLTGELFF.

The chain is built from TRBV5-8 and TRBJ2-1, with D possibly matching TRBD2 (5 bases). The CDR3 length is 13 residues. With 7 bases removed from V and 3 bases from J, the gap between germline ends came to 11 bases. Germline CDR1 SGHTS, CDR2 YDEGEE. The CDR3 DNA reads as TGTGCCAGCGACGCGGGTTTCTACAATGAGCAGTTCTTC. Protein product: CASDAGFYNEQFF.

V and J are TRBV30 and TRBJ2-5; tentatively, D is TRBD1 (6 bases). The CDR3 spans 13 residues. Germline V gives CDR1 GTSNPN, CDR2 SVGIG (reference sequence). V lost 5 bases and J 0 bases, leaving 10 bases between the germline ends. The CDR3 here is CAWGGQNQETQYF. The CDR3 nucleotides read TGTGCCTGGGGTGGACAGAACCAAGAGACCCAGTACTTC.

This clone was observed a handful of times. V gene TRBV11-1 combines with J gene TRBJ1-2; possibly TRBD1 for D (6 bases). Trimming took off 5 bases at V and 2 bases at J, with 12 bases between the two ends. Looked up from germline, CDR1 is SGHAT and CDR2 is FQDESV (reference sequence). The CDR3 covers 14 residues. The CDR3 here is CASSQGPSNYGYTF. The CDR3 DNA reads as TGTGCCAGCAGCCAGGGGCCGTCGAACTATGGCTACACCTTC.

This clone is a singleton in its sample. This chain connects TRBV6-6 to TRBJ2-5; a weak D match, TRBD2 (6 bases). CDR1 and CDR2 (germline): MNHNY, SVGAGI (reference sequence). The length of the CDR3 is 14 residues. The V gene lost 6 bases and the J gene lost 5 bases, with 16 bases spanning the gap. DNA of the CDR3: TGTGCCAGCAGGGCGGGGTTCTCGAGGGAGACCCAGTACTTC. Its translation is CASRAGFSRETQYF.

The gene calls are TRBV7-3 and TRBJ1-2; a weak D match, TRBD1 (6 bases). The CDR3 extends over 15 amino acids. The V and J ends lost 5 bases and 6 bases respectively, with 19 bases between them. The germline V gene encodes CDR1 SGHTA and CDR2 FQGTGA. In DNA, the CDR3 is TGTGCCAGCAGCCTAAAACAGGGCCCAGAGGATGGCTACACCTTC. Its protein product is CASSLKQGPEDGYTF.

The J gene is TRBJ1-2, the V gene TRBV28, with 10 positions matching TRBD1. Trimming cost V 6 bases and J 3 bases; bases outside gene matches: 7. The CDR3 totals 15 residues. From germline, CDR1 is MDHEN and CDR2 SYDVKM. The CDR3 reads CASRGTGEAHYGYTF. CDR3 bases: TGTGCCAGCAGAGGGACAGGGGAGGCTCACTATGGCTACACCTTC.

In this sample, this clone turned up once. The CDR3 nucleotides are TGTGCCAGCAGCGTAAAGGGAGGCTATGGCTACACCTTC. Translation gives CASSVKGGYGYTF. J is TRBJ1-2 and V is TRBV9, with D unclear. Per germline, CDR1 SGDLS and CDR2 YYNGEE. V dropped 1 base and J dropped 4 bases, with 8 bases sitting between them. The CDR3 runs to 13 residues. The full variable domain, rest sourced from reference TRBV9 and TRBJ1-2, is DSGVTQTPKHLITATGQRVTLRCSPRSGDLSVYWYQQSLDQGLQFLIQYYNGEERAKGNILERFSAQQFPDLHSELNLSSLELGDSALYFCASSVKGGYGYTFGSGTRLTVV.

V usage is TRBV7-2 and J usage is TRBJ2-2; tentative D call: TRBD2 (5 bases). CDR3 length: 14 residues. Trimming pared 6 bases from V and 3 bases from J, leaving 11 bases between. Germline V CDR1 and CDR2: SGHTA, FQGNSA. CDR3 sequence reads: CASRPPGDTGELFF. The CDR3 DNA is TGTGCCAGCAGACCCCCCGGGGACACCGGGGAGCTGTTTTTT.

This clone was picked up one time. The chain uses TRBV7-8 and TRBJ1-2; 7 bases line up with TRBD1. CDR3 size: 15 residues. Germline V CDR1 and CDR2: SGHVS, FQNEAQ. V lost 2 bases and J lost 7; bases outside the gene matches: 10. CDR3 loop: CASSLQGDPPSGYTF. The CDR3 DNA sequence: TGTGCCAGCAGCTTACAGGGGGATCCACCATCTGGCTACACCTTC.

The chain joins TRBV2 to TRBJ1-2; tentative D call: TRBD1 (5 bases). V shed 5 bases and J shed 3 bases, with 19 bases lying between them. The CDR3 consists of 16 residues. The germline V gene encodes CDR1 SNHLY and CDR2 FYNNEI. The DNA of the CDR3 is TGTGCCAGCAGTCGCGCGGCGGGGGGGGGTGACTATGGCTACACCTTC. Amino acids: CASSRAAGGGDYGYTF.

The chain links TRBV4-2 to TRBJ2-7; 7 bases align to TRBD1. The ends lost 3 bases at V and 3 bases at J; junction bases unmatched: 11. Germline loops: CDR1 LGHNA, CDR2 YNFKEQ. The CDR3 extends over 16 amino acids. CDR3 in amino acids: CASSQSRPGQNYEQYF. The CDR3 bases are TGTGCCAGCAGCCAGTCGCGGCCGGGACAGAACTACGAGCAGTACTTC.

The chain uses TRBV5-8 and TRBJ1-5, with TRBD1 identical over 8 bases. This CDR3 has 16 amino acids. The V gene end was trimmed by 1 base and the J gene end by 5 bases; junction bases not matched to a gene: 8. Germline V gene data show CDR1 as SGHTS and CDR2 as YDEGEE. The CDR3 DNA is TGTGCCAGCAGCTTGCTTTCGGGACAGGATGATCAGCCCCAGCATTTT. It codes for CASSLLSGQDDQPQHF.

This clone showed up just once. The V and J genes are TRBV5-4 and TRBJ2-5, with a possible D match to TRBD1 (6 bases). With 6 bases removed from V and 3 bases from J, the gap between germline ends came to 15 bases. The CDR3 is 14 residues long. Germline V CDR1 and CDR2: SGHNT, YYREEE (reference sequence). This CDR3 is CASTNQGPEETQYF. The CDR3 coding sequence is TGTGCCAGCACGAACCAGGGGCCGGAAGAGACCCAGTACTTC.

The chain uses TRBV30 and TRBJ1-5, with no clear D. V dropped 0 bases and J dropped 1 base, with 4 bases sitting between them. The germline CDR1 and CDR2 sequences are GTSNPN and SVGIG (reference sequence). This CDR3 spans 13 amino acids. CDR3 protein: CAWSVRSNQPQHF. The CDR3 bases are TGTGCCTGGAGTGTTCGGAGCAATCAGCCCCAGCATTTT.

This chain connects TRBV28 to TRBJ2-3; 9 bases align to TRBD2. Trimming cost V 6 bases and J 6 bases; bases outside gene matches: 10. Germline V gene lookup returns CDR1 MDHEN and CDR2 SYDVKM. This CDR3 has 15 amino acids. The CDR3 DNA sequence: TGTGCCAGCAGAGGTAGCGGGAGCCGCCTGGATACGCAGTATTTT. This translates into CASRGSGSRLDTQYF.

The chain is built from TRBV30 and TRBJ2-7; 8 bases agree with TRBD2. Germline V gives CDR1 GTSNPN, CDR2 SVGIG (reference sequence). The CDR3 covers 14 residues. V was pared by 3 bases and J by 0 bases, with 4 bases of the junction left unmatched. The CDR3 sequence is CAWRASGSSYEQYF. The CDR3 DNA reads TGTGCCTGGAGGGCTAGCGGGTCCTCCTACGAGCAGTACTTC. The full variable domain, its missing parts supplied by reference TRBV30 and TRBJ2-7, is SQTIHQWPATLVQPVGSPLSLECTVEGTSNPNLYWYRQAAGRGLQLLFYSVGIGQISSEVPQNLSASRPQDRQFILSSKKLLLSDSGFYLCAWRASGSSYEQYFGPGTRLTVT.

V and J are TRBV11-2 and TRBJ1-1; perhaps TRBD1 as D (6 bases). The CDR3 is made up of 13 amino acids. Trimming removed 6 bases from V and 1 base from J, with 9 bases in between. Germline V gives CDR1 SGHAT, CDR2 FQNNGV. The CDR3 region is CASSGQPNTEAFF. CDR3 sequence (DNA): TGTGCCAGCAGTGGACAGCCGAACACTGAAGCTTTCTTT. Using reference TRBV11-2 and TRBJ1-1 for the parts outside the CDR3, the full variable domain is EAGVAQSPRYKIIEKRQSVAFWCNPISGHATLYWYQQILGQGPKLLIQFQNNGVVDDSQLPKDRFSAERLKGVDSTLKIQPAKLEDSAVYLCASSGQPNTEAFFGQGTRLTVV.

The chain uses TRBV29-1 and TRBJ2-7; a weak D match, TRBD1 (6 bases). The CDR3 runs to 13 residues. The germline V gene encodes CDR1 SQVTM and CDR2 ANQGSEA. Trimming took off 4 bases at V and 2 bases at J, with 12 bases between the two ends. CDR3 sequence (DNA): TGCAGCGTTGCTGGACAGAGCCCCTACGAGCAGTACTTC. This codes for CSVAGQSPYEQYF.